This T cell receptor (beta chain) was identified in a study of T cells in Graves' hyperthyroidism and ophthalmopathy. TCR beta CDR3 regions were amplified from RNA. RT-PCR in the first round (using the HTBI primer set) targeted the TCR CDR3. TCRdb re-called the multiplex PCR reads with MiXCR, one entry per CDR3 protein. The sample holds about 640,000 distinct CDR3 sequences, 45% seen once. V lost 4 bases and J lost 5; bases outside the gene matches: 8. Per the germline V gene, CDR1 is ENHRY and CDR2 is SYGVKD. The CDR3 totals 15 residues. This TCR was sampled from an adult man with Graves' disease, either hyperthyroidism or ophthalmopathy (not recorded which). The rearrangement joins TRBV10-3 to TRBJ2-5; 9 bases match TRBD1. The sequenced sample consisted of peripheral blood or thyroid tissue (not recorded which). CDR3 amino acids: CAISARNGQGETQYF. The CDR3 region has the DNA TGTGCCATCAGTGCTAGAAATGGACAGGGGGAGACCCAGTACTTC.